This TCR beta chain was sequenced in a study of T-cell memory formation after mild COVID-19. TCRdb independently ran MiXCR on the 5' RACE reads; one entry per CDR3 protein. The profile covers 280,000 or so distinct CDR3 sequences, with approximately 7.6% appearing a single time and about 22% taken by the ten largest. Whole-study findings and limits: Mainly in CM and EM were contracting CD4+ clones; CD8+ were in EMRA.

Details on this clonotype: Its antigen is still unknown.

CDR3 length: 13 amino acids. The junction had 5 bases not matched to a gene; V was cut back by 3 bases and J by 10 bases. CDR1 MRHNA and CDR2 SNTAGT come from the germline V gene. The chain combines TRBV6-4 with TRBJ1-5; 8 bases align to TRBD1. This clonotype was obtained from a man between 18 and 29 years old who had mild COVID-19 (a few samples of this study predate the infection). Cell type and time point are not known. Sequenced sample: PBMCs or a T cell subset sorted from them (not recorded which). The CDR3 DNA sequence: TGTGCCAGCAGTGAGACAGGGGTAGGACCCCAGCATTTT. Encoded protein: CASSETGVGPQHF.